The text below deals with one TCR beta chain. Antigen: not known. Authors' analysis steps: Filtering differed because ImmunoSEQ produced junction-only sequences that carried no quality scores. Some clones are missing from TCRdb's copy, which holds only in-frame ones; the method was immunoSEQ multiplex PCR. V and J calls and clone size are as listed in that table; D and trimming were resolved from the DNA. Of about 2.3 million clones in the sample, 92% were seen once. This record belongs to a study of shared clonotypes between healthy human individuals. Study results and limitations: Richness estimates generally favored naive over memory subsets.

This CDR3 has 13 amino acids. In germline, CDR1 is SGHRS, CDR2 YFSETQ. Deletions cut 6 bases from V and 0 bases from J, with 10 bases between. Free of recent acute infections or vaccinations, the donors were healthy HIV-negative adults. CD4+ cell separation produced CD45RA+ naive and CD45RA-negative memory subsets. This chain uses TRBV5-1 with TRBJ2-7; the D is unclear. The material sequenced was naive CD4+ T cells from PBMCs. Subset reported: CD45RA+ positively selected. The clonotype was recovered from a man aged 18 to 29 in good health. Some clones in this sample may be carry-over from other donors' samples. For the CDR3, the DNA is TGCGCCAGCACGGTGGGGTACTCCTACGAGCAGTACTTC. It codes for CASTVGYSYEQYF.